These 9 T cell receptor beta chains came from one sample sequenced in a study of cytotoxic CD8 clonotypes in ibrutinib-treated CLL. Assay: immunoSEQ multiplex PCR; the TCRdb copy retains only in-frame clones and omits some. The data contain hundreds of thousands of clones, 70% of them singletons. Material: PBMCs, obtained after 24 months of ibrutinib treatment. The origin of the receptors is a human donor with chronic lymphocytic leukemia.

The chain uses TRBV9 and TRBJ2-7, with TRBD1 matching 7 bases. The junction had 11 bases not matched to a gene; V was cut back by 4 bases and J by 4 bases. Germline V gives CDR1 SGDLS, CDR2 YYNGEE. The CDR3 contains 15 residues. CDR3 DNA sequence: TGTGCCAGCAGCACCACCGGGACAGAACTTTACGAGCAGTACTTC. This translates into CASSTTGTELYEQYF.

The V and J genes are TRBV19 and TRBJ2-5; perhaps TRBD1 as D (5 bases). CDR3 length: 15 residues. Trimming pared 2 bases from V and 2 bases from J, leaving 12 bases between. The germline gives CDR1 LNHDA, CDR2 SQIVND (reference sequence). The CDR3 DNA is TGTGCCAGTAGTATATCCCCAGGGCCTCAAGAGACCCAGTACTTC. Protein product: CASSISPGPQETQYF.

V usage is TRBV11-2 and J usage is TRBJ2-1; TRBD1 might be the D (6 bases). Trimming removed 0 bases at V and 9 bases at J, with 12 bases between. The V gene's germline CDR1 is SGHAT and CDR2 FQNNGV. This CDR3 has 14 residues. CDR3 region: CASSLEGGWAEQFF. CDR3 coding DNA: TGTGCCAGCAGCTTAGAAGGGGGATGGGCTGAGCAGTTCTTC. Complete variable domain (other parts from reference TRBV11-2 and TRBJ2-1): EAGVAQSPRYKIIEKRQSVAFWCNPISGHATLYWYQQILGQGPKLLIQFQNNGVVDDSQLPKDRFSAERLKGVDSTLKIQPAKLEDSAVYLCASSLEGGWAEQFFGPGTRLTVL.

The rearrangement links TRBV2 to TRBJ2-7; D is unresolved. The V gene lost 3 bases and the J gene lost 6 bases, with 15 bases spanning the gap. CDR1 SNHLY and CDR2 FYNNEI come from the germline V gene. CDR3 length: 14 residues. DNA of the CDR3: TGTGCCAGCAGTGACACCGGGTTCCGTGGCGAGCAGTACTTC. Encoded protein: CASSDTGFRGEQYF.

The genes are TRBV19 and TRBJ1-1; 7 positions agree with TRBD1. Trimming cost V 5 bases and J 5 bases; bases outside gene matches: 5. CDR1 is LNHDA, CDR2 SQIVND, per germline (reference sequence). The CDR3 extends over 13 amino acids. The CDR3 spells CASSGQGGTEAFF. The CDR3 region has the DNA TGTGCCAGTAGTGGCCAGGGGGGGACTGAAGCTTTCTTT. Looking up the rest from reference TRBV19 and TRBJ1-1 gives the full variable domain: DGGITQSPKYLFRKEGQNVTLSCEQNLNHDAMYWYRQDPGQGLRLIYYSQIVNDFQKGDIAEGYSVSREKKESFPLTVTSAQKNPTAFYLCASSGQGGTEAFFGQGTRLTVV.

This clone has only a few counts. The chain carries TRBV29-1 and TRBJ2-5; 7 nucleotides line up with TRBD1. The CDR3 is 12 amino acids. Per germline, CDR1 SQVTM and CDR2 ANQGSEA. Trimming took 6 bases from V and 5 from J; bases not matched to a gene: 6. The CDR3 DNA reads as TGCAGCGTGGGACAGCTGGCGGAGACCCAGTACTTC. It codes for CSVGQLAETQYF.

The chain couples TRBV6-5 to TRBJ1-3; D ambiguous. Germline V gene lookup returns CDR1 MNHEY and CDR2 SVGAGI. CDR3 size: 14 residues. The V and J ends lost 4 bases and 0 bases respectively, with 7 bases between them. CDR3 sequence reads: CASSSVRSGNTIYF. Here the CDR3 DNA reads TGTGCCAGCAGTTCAGTCCGCTCTGGAAACACCATATATTTT.

This chain links TRBV28 with TRBJ2-7; a possible D gene is TRBD2 (5 bases). V was cut by 4 bases and J by 4 bases, with 14 bases left in between. CDR3 length: 14 amino acids. The germline V gene has CDR1 MDHEN and CDR2 SYDVKM. The CDR3 DNA reads as TGTGCCAGCAGTTCCAGCTGGAGGAGTTACGAGCAGTACTTC. This codes for CASSSSWRSYEQYF.

This sequence joins TRBV28 and TRBJ2-5, with 8 nucleotides matching TRBD2. The CDR3 loop spans 15 amino acids. Trimming at V came to 3 bases and at J to 4 bases, leaving 7 bases not matched to a gene. Per germline, CDR1 MDHEN and CDR2 SYDVKM. The CDR3 sequence: CASSLSGRAAETQYF. The DNA for the CDR3 is TGTGCCAGCAGTTTGTCCGGGAGGGCCGCAGAGACCCAGTACTTC.